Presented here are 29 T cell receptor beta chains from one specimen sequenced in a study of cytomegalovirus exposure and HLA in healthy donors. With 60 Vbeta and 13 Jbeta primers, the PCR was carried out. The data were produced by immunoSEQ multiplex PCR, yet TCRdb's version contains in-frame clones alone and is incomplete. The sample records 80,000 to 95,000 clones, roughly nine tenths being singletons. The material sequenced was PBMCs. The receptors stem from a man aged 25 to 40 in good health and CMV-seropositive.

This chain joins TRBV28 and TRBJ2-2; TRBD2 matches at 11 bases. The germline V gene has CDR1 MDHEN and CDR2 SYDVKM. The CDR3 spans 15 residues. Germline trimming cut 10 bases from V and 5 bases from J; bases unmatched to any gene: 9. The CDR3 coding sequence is TGTGCCACTCGACTAGCGGGATTGGAAACCGGGGAGCTGTTTTTT. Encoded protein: CATRLAGLETGELFF.

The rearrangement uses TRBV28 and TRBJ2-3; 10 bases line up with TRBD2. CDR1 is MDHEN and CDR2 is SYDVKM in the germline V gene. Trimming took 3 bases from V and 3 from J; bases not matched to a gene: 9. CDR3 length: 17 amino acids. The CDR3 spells CASSLAISGRWTDTQYF. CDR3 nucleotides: TGTGCCAGCAGTTTGGCAATTAGCGGGAGGTGGACAGATACGCAGTATTTT.

The DNA of the CDR3 is TGTGCCAGCAGGGGACAGTTGAACACTGAAGCTTTCTTT. Residues: CASRGQLNTEAFF. The J gene is TRBJ1-1, the V gene TRBV7-9, with TRBD1 matching over 7 bases. The V segment lost 6 bases and the J segment 0 bases; nucleotides outside the gene matches: 1. The germline V gene has CDR1 SEHNR and CDR2 FQNEAQ (reference sequence). This CDR3 spans 13 amino acids.

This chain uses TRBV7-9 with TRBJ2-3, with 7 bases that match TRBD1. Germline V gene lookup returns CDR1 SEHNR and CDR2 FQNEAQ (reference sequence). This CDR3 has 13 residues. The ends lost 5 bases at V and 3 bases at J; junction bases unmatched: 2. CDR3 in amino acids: CASSTRGTDTQYF. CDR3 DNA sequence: TGTGCCAGCAGCACCAGGGGGACAGATACGCAGTATTTT.

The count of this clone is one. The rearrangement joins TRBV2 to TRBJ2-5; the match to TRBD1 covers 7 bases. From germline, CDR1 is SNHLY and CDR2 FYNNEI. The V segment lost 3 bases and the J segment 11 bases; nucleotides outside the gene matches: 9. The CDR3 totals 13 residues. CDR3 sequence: CASSETTGVKQYF. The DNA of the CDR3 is TGTGCCAGCAGTGAGACTACAGGGGTGAAGCAGTACTTC.

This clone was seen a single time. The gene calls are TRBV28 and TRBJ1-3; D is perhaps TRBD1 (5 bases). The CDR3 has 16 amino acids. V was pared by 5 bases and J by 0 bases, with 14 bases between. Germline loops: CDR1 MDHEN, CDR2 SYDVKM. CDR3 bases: TGTGCCAGCAGTGGGGCCGGGCCCGACTCTGGAAACACCATATATTTT. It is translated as CASSGAGPDSGNTIYF.

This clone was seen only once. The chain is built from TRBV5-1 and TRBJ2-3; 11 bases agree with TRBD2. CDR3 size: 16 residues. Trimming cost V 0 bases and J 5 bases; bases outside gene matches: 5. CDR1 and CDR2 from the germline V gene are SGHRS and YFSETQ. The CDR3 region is CASSLGLAGGVDTQYF. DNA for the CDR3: TGCGCCAGCAGCTTGGGTCTAGCGGGAGGAGTAGATACGCAGTATTTT.

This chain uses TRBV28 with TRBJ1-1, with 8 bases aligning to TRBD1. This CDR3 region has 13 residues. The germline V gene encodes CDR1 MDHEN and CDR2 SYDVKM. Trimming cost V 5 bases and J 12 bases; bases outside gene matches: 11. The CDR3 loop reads CASSQQGAQDPFF. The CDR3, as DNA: TGTGCCAGCAGTCAGCAGGGGGCGCAGGACCCTTTCTTT. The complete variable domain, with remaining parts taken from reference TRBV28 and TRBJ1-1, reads DVKVTQSSRYLVKRTGEKVFLECVQDMDHENMFWYRQDPGLGLRLIYFSYDVKMKEKGDIPEGYSVSREKKERFSLILESASTNQTSMYLCASSQQGAQDPFFGQGTRLTVV.

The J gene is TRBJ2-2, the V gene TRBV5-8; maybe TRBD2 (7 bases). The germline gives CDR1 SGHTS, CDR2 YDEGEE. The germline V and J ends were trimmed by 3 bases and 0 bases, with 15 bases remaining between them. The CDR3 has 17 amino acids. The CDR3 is CASSSRGGVANTGELFF. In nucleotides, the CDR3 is TGTGCCAGCAGCTCGAGGGGGGGTGTCGCGAACACCGGGGAGCTGTTTTTT.

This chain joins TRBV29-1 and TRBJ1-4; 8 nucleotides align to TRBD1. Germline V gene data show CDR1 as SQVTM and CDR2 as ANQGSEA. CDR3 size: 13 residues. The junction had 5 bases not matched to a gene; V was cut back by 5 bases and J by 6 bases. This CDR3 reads CSVLDREDEKLFF. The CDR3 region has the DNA TGCAGCGTTTTGGACAGGGAAGATGAAAAACTGTTTTTT. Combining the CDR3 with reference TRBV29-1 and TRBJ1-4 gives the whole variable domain SAVISQKPSRDICQRGTSLTIQCQVDSQVTMMFWYRQQPGQSLTLIATANQGSEATYESGFVIDKFPISRPNLTFSTLTVSNMSPEDSSIYLCSVLDREDEKLFFGSGTQLSVL.

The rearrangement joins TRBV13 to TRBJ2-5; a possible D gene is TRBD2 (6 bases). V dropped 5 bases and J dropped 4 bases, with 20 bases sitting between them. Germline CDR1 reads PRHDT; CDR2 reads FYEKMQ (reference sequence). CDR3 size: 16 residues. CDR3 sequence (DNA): TGTGCCAGCAGCCGCACAACCGGGTCCGGGAGAGAGACCCAGTACTTC. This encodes CASSRTTGSGRETQYF. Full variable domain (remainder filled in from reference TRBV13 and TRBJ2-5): AAGVIQSPRHLIKEKRETATLKCYPIPRHDTVYWYQQGPGQDPQFLISFYEKMQSDKGSIPDRFSAQQFSDYHSELNMSSLELGDSALYFCASSRTTGSGRETQYFGPGTRLLVL.

The CDR3 DNA reads TGTGCCAGCAGTTGGGGGGGTGGCTACGAGCAGTACTTC. Translated: CASSWGGGYEQYF. The rearrangement links TRBV27 to TRBJ2-7, with 7 nucleotides matching TRBD2. CDR1 is MNHEY, CDR2 SMNVEV, per germline (reference sequence). CDR3 size: 13 residues. V gave up 4 bases and J gave up 3 bases; unmatched junction bases: 3.

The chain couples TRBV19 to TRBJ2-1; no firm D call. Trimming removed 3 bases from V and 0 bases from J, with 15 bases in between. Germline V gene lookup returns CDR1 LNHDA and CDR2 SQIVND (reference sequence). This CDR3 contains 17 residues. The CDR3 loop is CASSISFFPSSYNEQFF. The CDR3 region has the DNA TGTGCCAGTAGTATTTCCTTTTTTCCGAGCTCCTACAATGAGCAGTTCTTC. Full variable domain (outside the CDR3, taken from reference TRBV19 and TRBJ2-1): DGGITQSPKYLFRKEGQNVTLSCEQNLNHDAMYWYRQDPGQGLRLIYYSQIVNDFQKGDIAEGYSVSREKKESFPLTVTSAQKNPTAFYLCASSISFFPSSYNEQFFGPGTRLTVL.

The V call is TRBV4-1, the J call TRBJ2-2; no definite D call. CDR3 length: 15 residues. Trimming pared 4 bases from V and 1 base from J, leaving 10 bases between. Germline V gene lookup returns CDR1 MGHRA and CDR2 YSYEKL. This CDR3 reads CASSPRVGNTGELFF. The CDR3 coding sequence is TGCGCCAGCAGCCCTCGGGTTGGGAACACCGGGGAGCTGTTTTTT.

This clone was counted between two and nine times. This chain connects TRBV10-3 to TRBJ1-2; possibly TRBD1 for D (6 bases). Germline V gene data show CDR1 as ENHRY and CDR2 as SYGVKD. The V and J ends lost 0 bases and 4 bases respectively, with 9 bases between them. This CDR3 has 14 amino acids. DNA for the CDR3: TGTGCCATCAGTGAGTCGGACAGAAGCTATGGCTACACCTTC. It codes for CAISESDRSYGYTF.

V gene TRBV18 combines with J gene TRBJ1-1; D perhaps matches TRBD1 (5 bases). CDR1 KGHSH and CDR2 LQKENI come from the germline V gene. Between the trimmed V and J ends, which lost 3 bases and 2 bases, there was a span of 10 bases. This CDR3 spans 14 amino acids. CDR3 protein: CASSPAGSNTEAFF. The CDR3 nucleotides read TGTGCCAGCTCACCTGCAGGGTCCAACACTGAAGCTTTCTTT.

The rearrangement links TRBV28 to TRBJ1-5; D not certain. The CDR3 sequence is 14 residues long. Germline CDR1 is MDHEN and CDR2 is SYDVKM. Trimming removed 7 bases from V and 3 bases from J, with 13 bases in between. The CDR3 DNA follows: TGTGCCAGCAATTCCAGGCGCGACAATCAGCCCCAGCATTTT. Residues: CASNSRRDNQPQHF.

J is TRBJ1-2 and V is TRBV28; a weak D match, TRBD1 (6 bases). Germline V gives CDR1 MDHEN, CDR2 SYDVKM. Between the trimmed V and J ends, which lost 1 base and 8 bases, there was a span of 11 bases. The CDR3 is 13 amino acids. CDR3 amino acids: CASSLSGARGYTF. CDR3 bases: TGTGCCAGCAGTTTATCAGGGGCACGAGGCTACACCTTC.

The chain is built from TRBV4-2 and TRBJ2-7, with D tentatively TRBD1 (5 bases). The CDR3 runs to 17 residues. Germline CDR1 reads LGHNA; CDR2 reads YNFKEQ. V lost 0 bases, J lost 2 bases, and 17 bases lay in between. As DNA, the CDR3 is TGTGCCAGCAGCCAAGAAATAAGGGGTTCCTCGGCCTACGAGCAGTACTTC. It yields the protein CASSQEIRGSSAYEQYF.

The CDR3 sequence is CASTHSGLLYEQYF. CDR3 in DNA: TGCGCCAGCACCCATAGCGGACTCCTCTACGAGCAGTACTTC. The chain carries TRBV10-2 and TRBJ2-7; tentatively, D is TRBD2 (6 bases). V lost 7 bases to trimming and J lost 3 bases, with 16 bases between them. The germline CDR1 and CDR2 sequences are WSHSY and SAAADI. The CDR3 runs 14 residues.

CDR3 sequence (DNA): TGTGCCAGCAGTTTTTTGTACAGGGGGCTACGAAGGAATCAGCCCCAGCATTTT. It encodes CASSFLYRGLRRNQPQHF. V is TRBV28 and J is TRBJ1-5; TRBD1 matches at 9 bases. The CDR3 length is 18 residues. The germline CDR1 and CDR2 sequences are MDHEN and SYDVKM. The trim removed 3 bases at V and 4 bases at J, leaving 13 bases unmatched.

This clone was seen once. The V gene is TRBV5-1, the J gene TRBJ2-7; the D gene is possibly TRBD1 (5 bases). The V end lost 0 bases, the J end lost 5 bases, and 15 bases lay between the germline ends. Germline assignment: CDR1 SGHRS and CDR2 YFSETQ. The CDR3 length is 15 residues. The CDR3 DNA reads TGCGCCAGCAGCTTGGGGCAGGGTGGGTACCACGAGCAGTACTTC. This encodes CASSLGQGGYHEQYF.

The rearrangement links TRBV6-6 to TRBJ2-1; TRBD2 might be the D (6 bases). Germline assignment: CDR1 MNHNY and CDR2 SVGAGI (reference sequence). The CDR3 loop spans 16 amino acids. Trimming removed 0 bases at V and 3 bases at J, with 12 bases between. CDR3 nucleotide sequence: TGTGCCAGCAGTTACTCAGGCCGGGAGAGCTACAATGAGCAGTTCTTC. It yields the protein CASSYSGRESYNEQFF.

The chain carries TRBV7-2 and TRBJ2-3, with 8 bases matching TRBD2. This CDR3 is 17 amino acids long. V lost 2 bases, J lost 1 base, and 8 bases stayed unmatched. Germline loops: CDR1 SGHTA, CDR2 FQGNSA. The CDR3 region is CASSLRPLTSGTDTQYF. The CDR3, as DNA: TGTGCCAGCAGCTTAAGGCCACTGACTAGCGGCACAGATACGCAGTATTTT.

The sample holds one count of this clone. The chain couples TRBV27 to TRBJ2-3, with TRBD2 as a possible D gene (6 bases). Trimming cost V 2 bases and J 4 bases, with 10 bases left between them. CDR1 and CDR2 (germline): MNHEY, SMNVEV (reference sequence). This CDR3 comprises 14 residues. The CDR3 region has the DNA TGTGCCAGCAGTTTAGGGGGGATTGCAGATACGCAGTATTTT. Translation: CASSLGGIADTQYF.

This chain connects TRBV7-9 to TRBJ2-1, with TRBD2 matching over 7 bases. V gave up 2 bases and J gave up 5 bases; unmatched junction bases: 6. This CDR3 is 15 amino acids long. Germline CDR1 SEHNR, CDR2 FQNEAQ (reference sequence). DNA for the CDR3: TGTGCCAGCAGCTTAACGGGGGGATCGGACAATGAGCAGTTCTTC. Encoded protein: CASSLTGGSDNEQFF.

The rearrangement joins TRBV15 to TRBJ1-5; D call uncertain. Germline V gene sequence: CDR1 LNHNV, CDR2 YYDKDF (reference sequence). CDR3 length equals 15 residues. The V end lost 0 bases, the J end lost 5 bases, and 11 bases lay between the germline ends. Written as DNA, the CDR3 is TGTGCCACCAGCAGAGATAGCGTACCAGATCAGCCCCAGCATTTT. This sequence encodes CATSRDSVPDQPQHF.

The CDR3 region has the DNA TGTGCCAGCAGCCTAGGGGGGCTCGGGGAGACCCAGTACTTC. As protein: CASSLGGLGETQYF. The rearrangement joins TRBV7-9 to TRBJ2-5; D may correspond to TRBD1 or TRBD2 (6 bases each). The V and J ends lost 5 bases and 5 bases respectively, with 15 bases between them. This CDR3 is 14 amino acids long. CDR1 is SEHNR and CDR2 is FQNEAQ in the germline V gene (reference sequence).

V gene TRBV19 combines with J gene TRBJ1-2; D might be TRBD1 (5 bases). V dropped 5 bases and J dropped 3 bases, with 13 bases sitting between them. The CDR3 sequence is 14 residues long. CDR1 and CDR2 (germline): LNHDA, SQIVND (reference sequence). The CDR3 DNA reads TGTGCCAGTAGTGTCGGACATCGTGACTATGGCTACACCTTC. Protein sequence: CASSVGHRDYGYTF. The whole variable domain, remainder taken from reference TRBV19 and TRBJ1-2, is DGGITQSPKYLFRKEGQNVTLSCEQNLNHDAMYWYRQDPGQGLRLIYYSQIVNDFQKGDIAEGYSVSREKKESFPLTVTSAQKNPTAFYLCASSVGHRDYGYTFGSGTRLTVV.